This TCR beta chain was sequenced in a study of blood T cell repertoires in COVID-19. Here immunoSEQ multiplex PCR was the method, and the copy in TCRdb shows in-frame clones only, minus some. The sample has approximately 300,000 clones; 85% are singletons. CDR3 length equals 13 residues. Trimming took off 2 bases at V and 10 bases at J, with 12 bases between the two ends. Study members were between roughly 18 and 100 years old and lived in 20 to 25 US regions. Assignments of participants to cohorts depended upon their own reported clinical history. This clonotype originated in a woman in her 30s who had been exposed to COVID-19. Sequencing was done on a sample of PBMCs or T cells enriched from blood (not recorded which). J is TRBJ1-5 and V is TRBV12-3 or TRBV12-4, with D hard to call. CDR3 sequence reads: CASSLSSTSPQHF. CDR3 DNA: TGTGCCAGCAGTTTATCTTCGACAAGCCCCCAGCATTTT.